A selection of T cell receptor beta chains follows, all from one sample in a study of cytomegalovirus exposure and HLA in healthy donors. The protocol was immunoSEQ multiplex PCR, while the TCRdb copy is restricted to in-frame clones and leaves out a portion. This sample's table reports 100,000 to 150,000 clones. Sequencing input: PBMCs. Receptors were obtained from a man between 18 and 29 years old in good health and CMV-seronegative. CDR3s leave out the opening cysteine and the closing phenylalanine or tryptophan. Each record gives: V gene, CDR3 protein.

TRBV30 AWNGLAGEQF
TRBV5-8 ASSLGPRVGGELF
TRBV2 ASSEWGVSANEQF
TRBV5-1 ASRRQGGVPGNTIY
TRBV6-5 ASSYRRTPNEKLF
TRBV14 ASSQDLDRAHGYT
TRBV5-1 ASSWQNTEAF
TRBV5-4 ASSLLGGGPYEQY
TRBV10-3 AIRADRGVSREKLF
TRBV6-5 ASSYSQIGYEQY
TRBV18 ASSPGAEVRYEQY
TRBV2 ASSDTTAQGGNGYT
TRBV5-1 ASSLNLATYNEQF
TRBV7-8 ASSLSQGARGTEAF
TRBV9 ASSVQGGDTEAF
TRBV30 AWSRQGNSPLH
TRBV29-1 SVESYTEAF
TRBV6-4 ASSVSGGGGEQF
TRBV5-1 ASSPDRGHTDTQY
TRBV4-1 ASSPGGGTGRVGNQPQH
TRBV6-6 ASVPQGRNEQY
TRBV30 AWRGGLGGELF
TRBV15 ATSRDRGLERTGELF
TRBV25-1 ASSQGSDEQF
TRBV19 ASSLDRGQEQY
TRBV5-1 ASSPSGGTGWLAF
TRBV6-4 ASSGVAGGQETQY
TRBV4-1 ASSPIPGQGTYEQY
TRBV6-5 ASSYGGAYKGEQY
TRBV5-1 ASSLAGRKGAETQY
TRBV5-1 ASSHRSGTDTQY
TRBV29-1 SVETPLTATNTGELF
TRBV5-1 ASSLIPGQTDYEQY